The subject of this entry is one TCR beta chain. Which antigen it targets is not known. One base away there is no much larger clone; base qualities are not given. These data originate in a study of blood T cell repertoires in COVID-19 (dated by TCRdb to about 2020). For the wider study: Collaborator samples came from the United States, Italy and Spain and covered acute and convalescent phases of COVID-19. Deeply sampled blood TCRbeta repertoires from subjects exposed to, actively infected with, or recovered from COVID-19 were included in the dataset. The repertoires were released in a freely available public database intended as a resource for research on the immune response to SARS-CoV-2. The material from the prospective study consisted of cDNA or gDNA derived from T cells, B-cell-depleted T cells, or PBMCs. HLA class I and class II types, where available, came from metadata supplied by the sample provider rather than from assay-based typing. Samples were obtained from the ongoing ImmuneRACE study (first 160 participants) and from 1,000 to 1,500 subjects provided by 6 global collaborators. Sample metadata almost always included a de-identified subject ID, COVID-19 status, age in years and sex.

Participants in the prospective study were enrolled through a virtual design, were aged roughly 18 to 100 years, and lived in approximately 24 United States geographic areas. To assign participants to cohorts, the prospective study relied on clinical history that participants themselves reported in a screening survey and a study questionnaire. Recovered participants in ImmuneRACE Cohort 3 were defined by two consecutive negative NP/OP PCR tests, clearance by a healthcare professional, or resolution of symptoms. In the prospective study, whole blood, serum and a nasopharyngeal or oropharyngeal swab were collected from each participant by mobile phlebotomists. Prospective study participants could optionally give additional blood draws and questionnaires over a roughly 2-month period. Prospective study blood samples were shipped either frozen or at room temperature before DNA extraction. TCRbeta CDR3 regions were amplified from genomic DNA by means of the immunoSEQ Assay, a bias-controlled multiplex PCR. The study's processing was this. The number of nucleated cells in each sample was estimated by amplification of reference gene primers within the assay. To quantify the absolute abundance of each unique TCRbeta CDR3 rearrangement, sequence reads were collapsed and filtered. For each sample, productive Simpson clonality was calculated by taking the square root of Simpson's diversity index across productive rearrangements. Entries here come from immuneACCESS through TCRdb and include only in-frame sequences with V and J called. Some clones fail to appear in such tables; in the studies checked, an unresolved V gene covers under half of the shortfall, and the cause of the remainder is unknown. V and J calls and clone size are those listed in that table; D and trimming were worked out from the DNA. Recorded for this sample are 350,000 to 400,000 clones; roughly 87% of them occurred a single time. Clones ranked in the top ten supply under 3% of the sample.

V loses 2 bases, J loses 0 bases, and the germline ends lie 13 bases apart. The germline V gene encodes CDR1 ENHRY and CDR2 SYGVKD. CDR3 length: 16 amino acids, cysteine to phenylalanine. The read is trimmed to its CDR3 DNA, 48 bases read in frame from base 1. The investigation overall reported the following: The amount of clinical and demographic metadata varied by source and participant and was provided uncurated.

This sequence originates from a woman in her 30s who had recovered from COVID-19. The sequencing sample was made of PBMCs or T cells enriched from blood (not recorded which). The chain is made from TRBV10-3 and TRBJ2-5; the D segment could be TRBD1, given 5 matching bases. CDR3 protein: CAISEGAQPNQETQYF. The DNA is as follows: TGTGCCATCAGTGAGGGGGCCCAACCAAACCAAGAGACCCAGTACTTC.